This T cell receptor beta chain was sequenced in a study of a mutant IDH1 vaccine in newly diagnosed glioma. Study-wide results and limits: About 92% of patients showed vaccine-induced immune responses across multiple MHC alleles.

As to time point: week 5, during vaccination. Every single dose of the vaccine, 300 ug of mutant IDH1 20-mer peptide, came with topical imiquimod. Germline V gene sequence: CDR1 SGHAT, CDR2 FQNNGV. The CDR3 extends over 16 amino acids. V lost 5 bases and J lost 2; bases outside the gene matches: 5. TCRdb's copy holds only in-frame clones and misses some; the assay was immunoSEQ multiplex PCR. The sample lists tens of thousands of clones; about four fifths were seen once. As for this clone: Its cognate antigen is unknown.

The clonotype originates from a man aged 30 to 39 with glioma. Sequencing used PBMCs, obtained from a glioma patient whose treatment included an IDH1 peptide vaccine. The chain links TRBV11-2 to TRBJ1-5; 11 bases line up with TRBD1. CDR3 nucleotides: TGTGCCAGCAGCCCCGGACAGGGGGCGGGCAATCAGCCCCAGCATTTT. Encoded protein: CASSPGQGAGNQPQHF.